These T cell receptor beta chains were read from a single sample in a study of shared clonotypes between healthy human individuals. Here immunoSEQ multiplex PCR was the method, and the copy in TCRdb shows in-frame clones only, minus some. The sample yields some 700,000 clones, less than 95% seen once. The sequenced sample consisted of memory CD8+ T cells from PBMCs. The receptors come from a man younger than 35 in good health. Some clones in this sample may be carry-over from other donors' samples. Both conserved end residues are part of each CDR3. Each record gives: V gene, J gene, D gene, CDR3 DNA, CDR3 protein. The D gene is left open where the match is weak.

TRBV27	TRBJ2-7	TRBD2	TGTGCCAGCATAACCAGACTAGCGGGAGGGCATCCGGCCTTCTACGAGCAGTACTTC	CASITRLAGGHPAFYEQYF
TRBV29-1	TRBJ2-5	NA	TGCAGCGCAATGGTCGCAGAGACCCAGTACTTC	CSAMVAETQYF
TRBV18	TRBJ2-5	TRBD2	TGTGCCAGCTCACCACCGAATCTAGCGGGAGTAGGGGAGACCCAGTACTTC	CASSPPNLAGVGETQYF
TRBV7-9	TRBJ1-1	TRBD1	TGTGCCAGCACGGACAGGGGGATTACTGAAGCTTTCTTT	CASTDRGITEAFF
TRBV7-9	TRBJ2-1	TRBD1	TGTGCCAGCAGCTCTCGACAGGGTATCGGCAATGAGCAGTTCTTC	CASSSRQGIGNEQFF
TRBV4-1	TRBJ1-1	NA	TGCGCCAGCAGCCAAGACACAGGGAACACTGAAGCTTTCTTT	CASSQDTGNTEAFF
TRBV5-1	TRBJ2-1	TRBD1	TGCGCCAGCAGCTTGGCCGGGGTTGGGCAGGGGGCCTACAATGAGCAGTTCTTC	CASSLAGVGQGAYNEQFF
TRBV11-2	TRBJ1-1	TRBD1	TGTGCCAGCAGCTTCTACCCCAGGGGGCGCGAAGATAGGGCTGAAGCTTTCTTT	CASSFYPRGREDRAEAFF
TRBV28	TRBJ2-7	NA	TGTGCCAGCAGTTTCAATCTTGATGTACACTACGAGCAGTACTTC	CASSFNLDVHYEQYF
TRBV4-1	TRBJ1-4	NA	TGCGCCAGCAGCCAACCGGGGCAAACTAATGAAAAACTGTTTTTT	CASSQPGQTNEKLFF
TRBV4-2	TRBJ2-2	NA	TGTGCCAGCAGCCAGGCTAGGGGTGGCCGATTTAGCACCGGGGAGCTGTTTTTT	CASSQARGGRFSTGELFF